Following are 10 T cell receptor beta chains from one sample sequenced in a study of T cells after yellow fever vaccination. TCRdb re-called the 5' RACE reads through MiXCR, storing one row per CDR3 protein. The sample comprises roughly 350,000 distinct CDR3 sequences, roughly 4.3% of which are singletons, and around 23% rests with the top ten. The input for sequencing was PBMCs, taken 5 days after the yellow fever booster vaccination. The receptors stem from a man between 18 and 29 years old who received the YFV17D yellow fever vaccine.

This clonotype has just a few counts. The rearrangement joins TRBV5-1 to TRBJ2-5; 10 nucleotides align to TRBD2. Germline values: CDR1 SGHRS, CDR2 YFSETQ. Germline trimming cut 3 bases from V and 4 bases from J; bases unmatched to any gene: 6. This CDR3 comprises 15 residues. The CDR3 bases are TGCGCCAGCAGCTCTAGCGGGGGTAACCCAGAGACCCAGTACTTC. This encodes CASSSSGGNPETQYF.

This clonotype was found a few times. V usage is TRBV12-1 and J usage is TRBJ2-2. TRBV12-1 is a known pseudogene. The length of the CDR3 is 15 residues. CDR3 sequence (DNA): TGTGCCAGCAGCTTCGACCAGTTTGACACCGGGGAGCTGTTTTTT. This sequence encodes CASSFDQFDTGELFF.

V usage is TRBV10-1 and J usage is TRBJ2-1; D could derive from TRBD1 or TRBD2 (6 bases each). CDR1 is WNHNN and CDR2 is SYGVQD in the germline V gene (reference sequence). The V end was cut by 6 bases, the J end by 3 bases, with 18 bases between. This CDR3 is 16 amino acids long. DNA for the CDR3: TGCGCCAGCAGCCCCCGGAGAGGGGGGATCTACAATGAGCAGTTCTTC. Translated, it gives CASSPRRGGIYNEQFF.

This clonotype was seen a few times. The V call is TRBV14, the J call TRBJ1-2; D uncertain. V was pared by 3 bases and J by 7 bases, with 21 bases between. Germline V gene lookup returns CDR1 SGHDN and CDR2 FVKESK. The CDR3 is 16 amino acids. The DNA of the CDR3 is TGTGCCAGCAGCCACCGATTGGGCAGAAGCGCGGGTGGCTACACCTTC. Translation gives CASSHRLGRSAGGYTF.

A few counts support this clonotype. The chain's CDR3 is CASRPQGYTGELFF. CDR3 DNA sequence: TGTGCCAGCAGGCCACAGGGATACACCGGGGAGCTGTTTTTT. The V and J genes are TRBV3-1 and TRBJ2-2, with D perhaps TRBD1 (6 bases). The CDR3 sequence is 14 residues long. Trimming pared 6 bases from V and 3 bases from J, leaving 11 bases between. Germline V gene sequence: CDR1 LGHDT, CDR2 YNNKEL (reference sequence).

This chain uses TRBV7-2 with TRBJ2-7; D uncertain. Germline CDR1 and CDR2: SGHTA and FQGNSA. The CDR3 contains 12 residues. The V end was cut by 3 bases, the J end by 6 bases, with 9 bases between. The CDR3 DNA follows: TGTGCCAGCAGCTTGATTGGGCTCGAGCAGTACGTC. Protein sequence: CASSLIGLEQYV.

This clonotype was seen a handful of times. The V and J genes are TRBV7-7 and TRBJ2-5; either TRBD1 or TRBD2 may fit D (5 bases each). Germline lookup yields CDR1 SSHAT and CDR2 FNYEAQ (reference sequence). The CDR3 contains 12 residues. V shed 5 bases and J shed 4 bases, with 8 bases lying between them. The CDR3 reads CASSPGTETQYF. CDR3 nucleotides: TGTGCCAGCAGCCCCGGGACAGAGACCCAGTACTTC.

This clonotype has a count of ten or more. V usage is TRBV7-9 and J usage is TRBJ1-2; 8 positions agree with TRBD1. CDR3 length equals 16 residues. Germline V gives CDR1 SEHNR, CDR2 FQNEAQ (reference sequence). The ends lost 3 bases at V and 3 bases at J; junction bases unmatched: 9. The CDR3 DNA is TGTGCCAGCAGCTTGACTGGACAGGGACCATACTATGGCTACACCTTC. Protein sequence: CASSLTGQGPYYGYTF.

This clonotype has a count of ten or more. V is TRBV7-2 and J is TRBJ2-4; no clear D gene. The V end was cut by 0 bases, the J end by 15 bases, with 21 bases between. Germline-derived CDR1 and CDR2 are SGHTA and FQGNSA. There are 15 residues in the CDR3. CDR3 loop: CASSLAFAQSFSGYF. CDR3 DNA sequence: TGTGCCAGCAGCTTAGCGTTCGCCCAGAGTTTCAGTGGGTACTTC.

Only a few counts were recorded for this clonotype. The V gene is TRBV20-1, the J gene TRBJ2-1; 13 nucleotides align to TRBD2. Germline assignment: CDR1 DFQATT and CDR2 SNEGSKA (reference sequence). V was pared by 2 bases and J by 7 bases, with 5 bases of the junction left unmatched. This CDR3 is built from 15 residues. CDR3 sequence reads: CSARRTSGGRNEQFF. The CDR3 bases are TGCAGTGCTAGAAGGACTAGCGGGGGCCGTAATGAGCAGTTCTTC.